The 21 T cell receptor beta chains below were found in one sample sequenced in a study of early T cells in non-severe SARS-CoV-2 infection. From the 5' RACE reads, TCRdb called clonotypes with MiXCR, one entry per CDR3 protein. The table shows about 58,000 distinct CDR3 sequences, with 9.5% to 15% occurring only once. Sequenced sample: whole blood. The receptors were sampled from an adult who was a healthcare worker with PCR-confirmed SARS-CoV-2 infection or an uninfected control (not recorded which).

This clonotype appeared once. The chain couples TRBV20-1 to TRBJ2-4, with D possibly matching TRBD2 (5 bases). This CDR3 comprises 12 residues. Germline CDR1 and CDR2: DFQATT and SNEGSKA (reference sequence). The V gene lost 4 bases and the J gene lost 5 bases, with 9 bases spanning the gap. CDR3 loop: CSAKRQENIQYF. The CDR3 region has the DNA TGCAGTGCTAAGCGGCAGGAAAACATTCAGTACTTC.

The rearrangement links TRBV12-3 or TRBV12-4 to TRBJ1-5; D unresolved. There are 18 residues in the CDR3. V lost 3 bases and J lost 0, with 18 bases in between. The CDR3 DNA reads TGTGCCAGCAGTTTGACGGATTTTGGGCGTTCTAGCAATCAGCCCCAGCATTTT. This sequence encodes CASSLTDFGRSSNQPQHF.

The chain employs TRBV7-8 and TRBJ2-3; D not resolved. The germline V and J ends were trimmed by 4 bases and 6 bases, with 8 bases remaining between them. CDR1 SGHVS and CDR2 FQNEAQ come from the germline V gene. The CDR3 spans 12 residues. The CDR3 nucleotides read TGTGCCAGCAGCTATTATTCTGATACGCAGTATTTT. This translates into CASSYYSDTQYF.

This clonotype appeared many times. The rearrangement links TRBV6-5 to TRBJ2-5, with TRBD2 matching 8 bases. The germline CDR1 and CDR2 sequences are MNHEY and SVGAGI. The CDR3 loop spans 15 amino acids. Losses at the gene ends were 8 bases for V and 3 bases for J; bases not matched to a gene: 11. The DNA for the CDR3 is TGTGCCAGCTCTAACGGGGGAGCGGGAGAAGAGACCCAGTACTTC. Amino acid sequence: CASSNGGAGEETQYF.

The genes are TRBV5-4 and TRBJ2-2; D is perhaps TRBD1 (5 bases). V was pared by 4 bases and J by 0 bases, with 10 bases between. Germline CDR1 SGHNT, CDR2 YYREEE (reference sequence). CDR3 length equals 15 residues. DNA of the CDR3: TGTGCCAGCAGCCGACAGACCGCGAACACCGGGGAGCTGTTTTTT. Amino acids: CASSRQTANTGELFF. The variable domain in full, with the rest retrieved from reference TRBV5-4 and TRBJ2-2, is ETGVTQSPTHLIKTRGQQVTLRCSSQSGHNTVSWYQQALGQGPQFIFQYYREEENGRGNFPPRFSGLQFPNYSSELNVNALELDDSALYLCASSRQTANTGELFFGEGSRLTVL.

This clonotype has more than one count but fewer than ten. The chain carries TRBV20-1 and TRBJ1-5; D is unclear. Looked up from germline, CDR1 is DFQATT and CDR2 is SNEGSKA (reference sequence). V was shortened by 3 bases and J by 1 base, with 10 bases between the two germline ends. The length of the CDR3 is 14 residues. The CDR3 bases are TGCAGTGCTAGGACGGGATTCAGCAATCAGCCCCAGCATTTT. This sequence encodes CSARTGFSNQPQHF.

This clonotype has ten or more counts. V is TRBV5-4 and J is TRBJ2-2, with D perhaps TRBD2 (6 bases). V lost 2 bases to trimming and J lost 4 bases, with 12 bases between them. Germline loops: CDR1 SGHNT, CDR2 YYREEE (reference sequence). The CDR3 consists of 15 residues. Here the CDR3 reads CASSFRERVTGELFF. For the CDR3, the DNA is TGTGCCAGCAGCTTCCGGGAGCGGGTCACCGGGGAGCTGTTTTTT.

At least ten counts were recorded for this clonotype. This rearrangement joins TRBV20-1 to TRBJ1-1, with 9 bases that match TRBD1. Unmatched junction bases numbered 12, after V lost 3 bases and J lost 4 bases. Germline V CDR1 and CDR2: DFQATT, SNEGSKA (reference sequence). This CDR3 contains 16 residues. The CDR3 DNA sequence: TGCAGTGCTAGGGGACAGGGACTTTCGGCCCTCACTGAAGCTTTCTTT. It yields the protein CSARGQGLSALTEAFF.

In this sample, this clonotype turned up a few times. The rearrangement links TRBV20-1 to TRBJ2-3; 13 positions match TRBD2. This CDR3 comprises 13 residues. Looked up from germline, CDR1 is DFQATT and CDR2 is SNEGSKA (reference sequence). V lost 8 bases and J lost 5; bases outside the gene matches: 4. Here the CDR3 reads CSQTSGGIDTQYF. The CDR3 DNA sequence: TGCAGTCAGACTAGCGGGGGGATAGATACGCAGTATTTT.

The table lists this clonotype with many counts. The chain couples TRBV3-1 to TRBJ2-1; TRBD2 aligns across 12 bases. V trimming: 4 bases; J trimming: 6 bases; junction bases outside the gene matches: 4. Germline V gene sequence: CDR1 LGHDT, CDR2 YNNKEL (reference sequence). The length of the CDR3 is 15 residues. CDR3: CASSRGLAGRNEQFF. CDR3 coding DNA: TGTGCCAGCAGCCGGGGACTAGCGGGCCGCAATGAGCAGTTCTTC.

V and J are TRBV15 and TRBJ2-7, with TRBD1 identical over 10 bases. The junction had 6 bases not matched to a gene; V was cut back by 3 bases and J by 1 base. CDR3 length: 16 amino acids. Germline loops: CDR1 LNHNV, CDR2 YYDKDF (reference sequence). CDR3 sequence: CATSRPPGQGSYEQYF. CDR3 bases: TGTGCCACCAGCAGGCCGCCGGGACAGGGGTCCTACGAGCAGTACTTC.

This clonotype was observed many times. The V and J genes are TRBV6-1 and TRBJ2-2, with TRBD2 matching 8 bases. Germline CDR1 and CDR2: MNHNS and SASEGT. The CDR3 contains 14 residues. V lost 4 bases and J lost 14; bases outside the gene matches: 12. The CDR3 nucleotides are TGTGCCAGCAGTGGACAGCGGGAGACCGGGGTTCTGTTTTTT. It specifies CASSGQRETGVLFF.

This chain connects TRBV6-4 to TRBJ2-1, with D uncertain. Trimming cost V 4 bases and J 0 bases, with 7 bases left between them. Germline V gene lookup returns CDR1 MRHNA and CDR2 SNTAGT. CDR3 length: 14 residues. The CDR3 reads CASSGEPSYNEQFF. The CDR3 DNA follows: TGTGCCAGCAGTGGCGAACCCTCCTACAATGAGCAGTTCTTC.

This clonotype was counted ten times or more. V and J are TRBV20-1 and TRBJ2-1, with a tentative D call TRBD2 (6 bases). Germline-derived CDR1 and CDR2 are DFQATT and SNEGSKA (reference sequence). The CDR3 runs to 13 residues. In DNA form, the CDR3 reads TGCAGGCCCGCTAGCGACTCCTACAATGAGCAGTTCTTC. This codes for CRPASDSYNEQFF.

This clonotype was observed many times. CDR3 in amino acids: CASSEGGTEYYEQYF. The DNA of the CDR3 is TGTGCCAGCAGTGAAGGCGGGACTGAATACTACGAGCAGTACTTC. V and J are TRBV2 and TRBJ2-7, with D tentatively TRBD2 (6 bases). This CDR3 is built from 15 residues. From germline, CDR1 is SNHLY and CDR2 FYNNEI. Trimming removed 1 base at V and 3 bases at J, with 13 bases between.

Many counts were recorded for this clonotype. The chain recombines TRBV20-1 with TRBJ1-2; the D gene is possibly TRBD1 (6 bases). This CDR3 comprises 14 residues. V shed 4 bases and J shed 4 bases, with 16 bases lying between them. Germline V gene sequence: CDR1 DFQATT, CDR2 SNEGSKA (reference sequence). CDR3 sequence reads: CSATGNRVGYGYTF. CDR3 nucleotide sequence: TGCAGTGCTACCGGGAACAGGGTCGGCTATGGCTACACCTTC.

This clonotype was recorded many times. V and J are TRBV20-1 and TRBJ2-7; D may match TRBD1 or TRBD2 (7 bases each). The V and J ends lost 5 bases and 1 base respectively, with 18 bases between them. In germline, CDR1 is DFQATT, CDR2 SNEGSKA (reference sequence). The CDR3 covers 15 residues. The CDR3 nucleotides are TGCAGTGCTGTAAACAGGGGAGGGGCGTCCTACGAGCAGTACTTC. Translating gives CSAVNRGGASYEQYF.

V and J are TRBV28 and TRBJ1-1; D ambiguous. The CDR3 runs 15 residues. Germline V lookup: CDR1 MDHEN, CDR2 SYDVKM. Trimming took 2 bases from V and 10 from J, leaving 20 bases between them. The CDR3 loop is CASSLPTPNLVGAFF. CDR3 bases: TGTGCCAGCAGTTTACCCACTCCCAATCTAGTGGGAGCTTTCTTT. The full variable domain, with the rest looked up from reference TRBV28 and TRBJ1-1, is DVKVTQSSRYLVKRTGEKVFLECVQDMDHENMFWYRQDPGLGLRLIYFSYDVKMKEKGDIPEGYSVSREKKERFSLILESASTNQTSMYLCASSLPTPNLVGAFFGQGTRLTVV.

The chain links TRBV19 to TRBJ1-1, with 8 bases fitting TRBD1. The germline CDR1 and CDR2 sequences are LNHDA and SQIVND (reference sequence). V lost 6 bases and J lost 11; bases outside the gene matches: 11. The CDR3 totals 13 residues. The CDR3 nucleotides read TGTGCCAGTAGGGGACAGGCGGGTTCAGGGGCTTTCTTT. It codes for CASRGQAGSGAFF.

The sample holds many counts of this clonotype. This chain connects TRBV7-2 to TRBJ2-1; D remains ambiguous. Germline assignment: CDR1 SGHTA and CDR2 FQGNSA. The CDR3 consists of 18 residues. Trimming left V 1 base short and J 6 bases short, with 22 bases between. The CDR3 sequence is CASSLGPLPSRRPNEQFF. The CDR3 bases are TGTGCCAGCAGCTTAGGCCCGCTCCCCTCGAGGAGACCCAATGAGCAGTTCTTC.

The gene calls are TRBV7-2 and TRBJ2-3, with TRBD2 matching 9 bases. The germline V gene encodes CDR1 SGHTA and CDR2 FQGNSA. J lost 6 bases, V lost 5 bases, and 9 bases had no gene match. The CDR3 length is 15 residues. CDR3 DNA: TGTGCCAGCAGCGATAGCGGGAGACCCCGGGATACGCAGTATTTT. Residues: CASSDSGRPRDTQYF.